These T cell receptor beta chains were read from a single sample in a study of blood T cell repertoires in COVID-19. Measured with immunoSEQ multiplex PCR; TCRdb has only the in-frame clones, and not every one. The table has 150,000 to 200,000 clones, 65% to 85% seen once; the top ten hold about an eighth. Material for sequencing was PBMCs or T cells enriched from blood (not recorded which). The receptors were gathered from a woman in her fifties or sixties who had recovered from COVID-19. Both conserved end residues are part of each CDR3. D genes are given only for firm matches. Some rows have no size entry. The others give once, few or many, or a class for an expanded clone.

cdr3_nt cdr3_aa j_call v_call d_call clone_size
TGTGCCAGCAGCTTAGTAGCTAGCGGGAGGGTAGATACGCAGTATTTT CASSLVASGRVDTQYF TRBJ2-3 TRBV7-2 TRBD2 once
TGTGCCACCGGGACTAGATCCTCCCGTGAGCAGTTCTTC CATGTRSSREQFF TRBJ2-1 TRBV28 TRBD2 -
TGTGCCAGCTCCACCGACAGGGGAAACTATGGCTACACCTTC CASSTDRGNYGYTF TRBJ1-2 TRBV5-6 TRBD1 -
TGTGCCAGCAGCCCTAGCCCGGGACAAGAGGATGAAAAACTGTTTTTT CASSPSPGQEDEKLFF TRBJ1-4 TRBV3-1/TRBV3-2 - -
TGTGCCAGCAGCTTAGCATTGGACAGGGGGAAGAATGAGCAGTTCTTC CASSLALDRGKNEQFF TRBJ2-1 TRBV7-9 TRBD1 once
TGTGCCAGCAGCTTGGGACAGAGTTATGGCTACACCTTC CASSLGQSYGYTF TRBJ1-2 TRBV7-9 TRBD1 few
TGTGCCAGCAGTTTATCGCAGGGGACTCAGCCCCAGCATTTT CASSLSQGTQPQHF TRBJ1-5 TRBV27 - once
TGTGCCAGCTCACCCGACAGGGTTGGCTACACCTTC CASSPDRVGYTF TRBJ1-2 TRBV18 TRBD1 -
TGCGCCAGCAGCTTGTTACCCGGGAACCACGAAAAACTGTTTTTT CASSLLPGNHEKLFF TRBJ1-4 TRBV5-1 - -
TGTGCCAGCAGTTTCGGAGACCGCGAGACCCAGTACTTC CASSFGDRETQYF TRBJ2-5 TRBV28 - -
TGTGCCAGCAGCCCCCCCGGGGTCGGAGCTTTCTTT CASSPPGVGAFF TRBJ1-1 TRBV3-1/TRBV3-2 - -
TGTGCCAGTAGAGGTGGAGAAGGCTACACCTTC CASRGGEGYTF TRBJ1-2 TRBV19 - -
TGTGCCAGCGCCCCAGGAACGGACTATGGCTACACCTTC CASAPGTDYGYTF TRBJ1-2 TRBV2 - -